These T cell receptor beta chains were read from a single sample in a study of T cell responses to AZD1222 COVID-19 vaccine. The table came from immunoSEQ multiplex PCR; TCRdb's copy has only in-frame clones and leaves some out. The sample lists about 85,000 clones, 80% to 90% seen once, with approximately 7.9% in the top ten. Here the sequenced sample was peripheral blood, taken on day 0 of AZD1222 vaccination. Receptor source: an adult in good health. The CDR3 runs from the conserved cysteine through the conserved F or W. Each record gives: clone size, V gene, D gene, J gene, CDR3 DNA, CDR3 protein. A D gene is named only where the DNA matches it firmly. Clone size is given for some rows only: seen once, a few or many times, or a class if the clone is expanded.

.	TRBV7-9	.	TRBJ1-1	TGTGCCAGCAGCCCTGGGGGGGGCACTGAAGCTTTCTTT	CASSPGGGTEAFF
.	TRBV28	TRBD2	TRBJ2-2	TGTGCCAGCAGTCACCTCGCTAGCGGGAGCACCGGGGAGCTGTTTTTT	CASSHLASGSTGELFF
.	TRBV18	.	TRBJ2-1	TGTGCCAGCTCACCACCTGGCCTAGCGGAGCAGTTCTTC	CASSPPGLAEQFF
.	TRBV5-4	.	TRBJ2-2	TGTGCCAGCAGCTTGGTATGGGGGTCCGGGGAGCTGTTTTTT	CASSLVWGSGELFF
.	TRBV7-3	.	TRBJ2-6	TGTGCCAGCAGCTTACCCCAGGGAGCGCGAGGGGCCAACGTCCTGACTTTC	CASSLPQGARGANVLTF
once	TRBV7-3	.	TRBJ2-7	TGTGCCAGCACTCCACCTCCTTTCCTCCGGGGAACTCTGTACGAGCAGTACTTC	CASTPPPFLRGTLYEQYF
.	TRBV12-2	.	TRBJ1-5	TGTGCAAGTAGAGACAGGGGAGGCAATCAGCCCCAGCATTTT	CASRDRGGNQPQHF
once	TRBV28	TRBD1	TRBJ1-1	TGTGCCAGCAGTTTAAACAGGGGCACTGAAGCTTTCTTT	CASSLNRGTEAFF
.	TRBV6-2/TRBV6-3	.	TRBJ1-4	TGTGCCAGCAGTTACTGGGCTAATGAAAAACTGTTTTTT	CASSYWANEKLFF
.	TRBV14	.	TRBJ2-7	TGTGCCAGCAGCCTCGGAGGGAGGGAGCAGTACTTC	CASSLGGREQYF
.	TRBV4-1	.	TRBJ2-3	TGCGCCAGCAGTCCCGGCGACTATCCTACGCAGTATTTT	CASSPGDYPTQYF
once	TRBV19	.	TRBJ1-2	TGTGCCAGTAGTGGCTATGGCTACACCTTC	CASSGYGYTF
.	TRBV9	.	TRBJ2-3	TGTGCCAGCAGCCCCGAAGTTCGCACAGATACGCAGTATTTT	CASSPEVRTDTQYF
.	TRBV7-2	TRBD1	TRBJ1-1	TGTGCCAGCAGCCCGGGACAGTCCCTTGAAGCTTTCTTT	CASSPGQSLEAFF
.	TRBV28	.	TRBJ2-3	TGTGCCAGCAGGCGTCCAGATACGCAGTATTTT	CASRRPDTQYF
few	TRBV7-9	.	TRBJ1-4	TGTGCCAGCAGCTTAGAACCTAGGCTGGGTCATGAAAAACTGTTTTTT	CASSLEPRLGHEKLFF
.	TRBV27	.	TRBJ2-5	TGTGCCAGCAGTTTATCCCCGGACGGAGAAGAGACCCAGTACTTC	CASSLSPDGEETQYF
.	TRBV6-5	.	TRBJ2-7	TGTGCCAGTGCGCCCGCGTCACAGGGACCCTACGAGCAGTACTTC	CASAPASQGPYEQYF
.	TRBV7-2	.	TRBJ1-1	TGTGCCAGCAGCTTTAGCAGGGTGACTGAAGCTTTCTTT	CASSFSRVTEAFF
.	TRBV19	TRBD1	TRBJ1-5	TGTGCCAGTAGTATAGCAAGCGAGACAGGGGCACGCCAGCCCCAGCATTTT	CASSIASETGARQPQHF
.	TRBV11-2	.	TRBJ2-5	TGTGCCAGCAGCTCGGGGGAACAGGGAAGAGAGACCCAGTACTTC	CASSSGEQGRETQYF
.	TRBV5-6	.	TRBJ1-3	TGTGCCAGCAGCTCCAATGACGGAAACACCATATATTTT	CASSSNDGNTIYF
.	TRBV10-2	TRBD2	TRBJ2-3	TGCGCCAGCAATCATGCGGGGGGAGATACGCAGTATTTT	CASNHAGGDTQYF
.	TRBV6-4	TRBD1	TRBJ1-1	TGTGCCAGCAGTGCCGGACAGGGGTTTGGGGCTTTCTTT	CASSAGQGFGAFF
.	TRBV3-1/TRBV3-2	.	TRBJ1-5	TGTGCCAGCAGCCAAGAGGTAATTGATCAGCCCCAGCATTTT	CASSQEVIDQPQHF
.	TRBV4-3	.	TRBJ1-6	TGCGCCAGCAGCCAAGGATATGGGGTAGGGGTCCATAATTCACCCCTCCACTTT	CASSQGYGVGVHNSPLHF
.	TRBV30	.	TRBJ2-7	TGTGCCTGGAGTGTGGGAAGGGCCCCTGCCCCCTACGAGCAGTACTTC	CAWSVGRAPAPYEQYF
.	TRBV3-1/TRBV3-2	TRBD2	TRBJ2-5	TGTGCCAGCAGCCAAGGGCTAGCGGGAAAAGAGACCCAGTACTTC	CASSQGLAGKETQYF
.	TRBV19	TRBD1	TRBJ2-5	TGTGCCAGTAGTACCGACAGGGGGCGGGAGACCCAGTACTTC	CASSTDRGRETQYF
.	TRBV5-4	.	TRBJ2-3	TGTGCCAGCAGCTTCAGGGGGGGCACAGATACGCAGTATTTT	CASSFRGGTDTQYF
.	TRBV11-2	TRBD1	TRBJ1-6	TGTGCCAGCAGCCCCGGGACAGGGGACGATTCACCCCTCCACTTT	CASSPGTGDDSPLHF
.	TRBV12-5	TRBD2	TRBJ2-5	TGTGCTAGTGGTTTGGGGTTAGCGGGAGTAGAGACCCAGTACTTC	CASGLGLAGVETQYF
.	TRBV2	TRBD1	TRBJ1-1	TGTGCCAGCAGAGAAAGACAGGGAGGTAACACTGAAGCTTTCTTT	CASRERQGGNTEAFF
.	TRBV11-3	.	TRBJ1-3	TGTGCCAGCAGCTTAGGTCTATCGGGCTCTGGAAACACCATATATTTT	CASSLGLSGSGNTIYF
.	TRBV28	.	TRBJ2-3	TGTGCCAGCAGTTTAGCCGGGGGGCCAGGCACAGATACGCAGTATTTT	CASSLAGGPGTDTQYF
.	TRBV18	.	TRBJ1-1	TGTGCCAGCTCAATTCGTGGGGATGGGACTGAAGCTTTCTTT	CASSIRGDGTEAFF
few	TRBV6-2/TRBV6-3	.	TRBJ2-2	TGTGCCAGCAGTTACCCGGACACGTCCTCGCGAGGGGAGCTGTTTTTT	CASSYPDTSSRGELFF
.	TRBV4-2	.	TRBJ1-5	TGTGCCAGCAGCCAATTTCTAGGGGAAGGGAATCAGCCCCAGCATTTT	CASSQFLGEGNQPQHF
medium-sized	TRBV6-5	TRBD1	TRBJ1-5	TGTGCCAGCAGCCGCGACAGGGGTAGTCAGCCCCAGCATTTT	CASSRDRGSQPQHF
.	TRBV11-3	.	TRBJ2-7	TGTGCCAGCAGCTTAGAGATGACAAGCTACGAGCAGTACTTC	CASSLEMTSYEQYF
.	TRBV5-1	TRBD2	TRBJ2-7	TGCGCCAGCAGCGTGAGTAGCGGGAGTCAGTACGAGCAGTACTTC	CASSVSSGSQYEQYF
.	TRBV9	TRBD2	TRBJ2-1	TGTGCCAGCAGCGTTGCTAGCGGGAGCCACAATGAGCAGTTCTTC	CASSVASGSHNEQFF
.	TRBV7-8	TRBD1	TRBJ1-4	TGTGCCAGCAGCTTAGCTATTGACAGGGGGCGTGAAAAACTGTTTTTT	CASSLAIDRGREKLFF
.	TRBV19	.	TRBJ2-5	TGTGCCAGTAGTATCGGCCAGGGGTTAAAGACCCAGTACTTC	CASSIGQGLKTQYF
.	TRBV12-5	.	TRBJ1-5	TGTGCTAGTGGTTTTGGTGGGGGCAATCAGCCCCAGCATTTT	CASGFGGGNQPQHF
.	TRBV4-3	TRBD1	TRBJ2-7	TGCGCCAGCAGCCAGACAGGGGGCGCGGGGTCTAGAGACGAGCAGTACTTC	CASSQTGGAGSRDEQYF
.	TRBV6-2/TRBV6-3	.	TRBJ1-4	TGTGCCAGCAGTTACTCCGCAGGAGATAATGAAAAACTGTTTTTT	CASSYSAGDNEKLFF
once	TRBV27	.	TRBJ2-7	TGTGCCAGCAGTTCCTGGGGCTCGGGCTCCTACGAGCAGTACTTC	CASSSWGSGSYEQYF
.	TRBV14	.	TRBJ1-1	TGTGCCAGCAGCCAAACCTCTTGGGGGCAAACTGAAGCTTTCTTT	CASSQTSWGQTEAFF